These T cell receptor beta chains were read from a single sample in a study of Graves' ophthalmopathy and Graves' hyperthyroidism. Each CDR3 protein gets one entry after TCRdb re-called the multiplex PCR reads with MiXCR. Of about 400,000 distinct CDR3 sequences listed, around 18% are singletons. Material: peripheral blood. All receptors come from a woman aged 18 to 35 with Graves' ophthalmopathy. Both conserved end residues are part of each CDR3.

TRBV10-3	TRBJ1-1	CAISESLIRGQMRNTEAFF
TRBV6-2/TRBV6-3	TRBJ2-5	CASSQPGQQETQYF
TRBV7-8	TRBJ2-7	CASTRDRVAYEQYF
TRBV28	TRBJ2-6	CASSVRGQLSGANVLTF
TRBV28	TRBJ1-1	CASSPRQGLEAFF
TRBV11-2	TRBJ2-7	CASSLDLTSGRYEQYF
TRBV7-9	TRBJ1-1	CASSPQTGVNTEAFF
TRBV10-3	TRBJ2-7	CAILNHNTYEQYF
TRBV20-1	TRBJ1-5	CSARQGRDQPQHF
TRBV28	TRBJ1-1	CASSPQRLNTEAFF
TRBV29-1	TRBJ1-5	CSVDRADQPQHF
TRBV20-1	TRBJ2-5	CSARVVTSETQYF
TRBV20-1	TRBJ2-7	CSAYGGGQAYEQYF
TRBV5-1	TRBJ2-7	CASNNRESSTYEQYF
TRBV7-8	TRBJ1-1	CASSLFGGKAFF
TRBV28	TRBJ2-7	CASIPPGNLYEQYF
TRBV27	TRBJ2-2	CASSPRHGELFF
TRBV7-9	TRBJ2-5	CASSLGEYQETQYF
TRBV10-1	TRBJ2-5	CASSGPGQAQETQYF
TRBV15	TRBJ1-1	CATSRTGGGPRTEAFF
TRBV12-3/TRBV12-4	TRBJ2-2	CASSLGLADTGELFF
TRBV7-2	TRBJ1-1	CASSPMGQVNTEAFF
TRBV11-2	TRBJ2-2	CASRPGGGSTGELFF
TRBV6-2/TRBV6-3	TRBJ2-4	CASTPSGAQNIQYF
TRBV10-3	TRBJ2-5	CAISEAHYGQETQYF
TRBV11-2	TRBJ2-5	CASRGEREGREETQYF
TRBV2	TRBJ1-2	CASSDSGANIGYTF
TRBV30	TRBJ1-6	CAIRPVGPYNSPLHF
TRBV4-1	TRBJ1-2	CASSQAGALYGYTF
TRBV12-3/TRBV12-4	TRBJ1-1	CASSPDIKPTEAFF
TRBV6-5	TRBJ2-7	CASSYIKEAYEQYF
TRBV5-1	TRBJ1-2	CASSLGDRGTRGYGYTF
TRBV24-1	TRBJ1-2	CATSDPRTNYGYTF
TRBV4-1	TRBJ1-2	CASSQVGQAANYGYTF
TRBV12-3/TRBV12-4	TRBJ1-2	CASSLGDRGYTF
TRBV30	TRBJ1-6	CAWSLGTYYNSPLHF
TRBV6-2/TRBV6-3	TRBJ1-1	CASSYGDRVAEAFF
TRBV30	TRBJ1-5	CAWRGDRANQPQHF
TRBV2	TRBJ1-1	CASRRESDTEAFF
TRBV28	TRBJ1-5	CASSLPSRQANQPQHF
TRBV7-2	TRBJ1-6	CASSLTGDLNSPLHF